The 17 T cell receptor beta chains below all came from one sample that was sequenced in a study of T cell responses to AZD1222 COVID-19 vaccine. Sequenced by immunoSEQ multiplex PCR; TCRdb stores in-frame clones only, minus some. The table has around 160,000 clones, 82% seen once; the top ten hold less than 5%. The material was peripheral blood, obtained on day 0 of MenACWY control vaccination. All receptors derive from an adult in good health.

CDR3 DNA sequence: TGCGCCAGCTCAGCGCCGGACAGGGGCAATGAGCAGTTCTTC. Its translation is CASSAPDRGNEQFF. The chain recombines TRBV5-1 with TRBJ2-1, with TRBD1 identical over 9 bases. V lost 7 bases and J lost 6; bases outside the gene matches: 8. Germline CDR1 is SGHRS and CDR2 is YFSETQ. This CDR3 is built from 14 residues.

The CDR3 DNA follows: TGTGCCAGCAGCGGGGGACTAGCGGGGACCACAGATACGCAGTATTTT. Translated, it gives CASSGGLAGTTDTQYF. This chain links TRBV9 with TRBJ2-3, with 13 bases matching TRBD2. The CDR3 spans 16 residues. With V trimmed by 3 bases and J by 2 bases, 3 bases remained unmatched. The germline CDR1 and CDR2 sequences are SGDLS and YYNGEE.

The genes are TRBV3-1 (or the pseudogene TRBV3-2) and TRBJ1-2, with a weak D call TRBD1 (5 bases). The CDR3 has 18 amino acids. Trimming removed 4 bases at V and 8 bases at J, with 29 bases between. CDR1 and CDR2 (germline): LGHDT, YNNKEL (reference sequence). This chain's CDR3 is CASSRYGTRGGGGGGYTF. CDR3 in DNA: TGTGCCAGCAGCCGTTATGGCACTCGTGGGGGGGGAGGAGGCGGCTACACCTTC.

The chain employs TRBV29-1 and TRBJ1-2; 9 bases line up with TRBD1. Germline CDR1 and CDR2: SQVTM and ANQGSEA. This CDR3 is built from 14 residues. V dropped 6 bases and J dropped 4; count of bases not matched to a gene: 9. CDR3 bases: TGCAGCGTCGACTCGGGACAGGGACCCTATGGCTACACCTTC. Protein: CSVDSGQGPYGYTF.

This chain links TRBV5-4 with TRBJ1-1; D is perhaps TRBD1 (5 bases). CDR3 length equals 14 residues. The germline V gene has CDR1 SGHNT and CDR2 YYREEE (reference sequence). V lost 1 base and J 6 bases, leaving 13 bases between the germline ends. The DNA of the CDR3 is TGTGCCAGCAGCTTGTTTCAGGGCTGGCCTGAAGCTTTCTTT. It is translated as CASSLFQGWPEAFF.

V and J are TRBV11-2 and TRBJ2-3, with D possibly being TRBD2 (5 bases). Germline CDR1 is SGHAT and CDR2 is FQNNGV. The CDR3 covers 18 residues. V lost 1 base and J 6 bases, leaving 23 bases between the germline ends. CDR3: CASSLGWQAGAPGDTQYF. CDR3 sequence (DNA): TGTGCCAGCAGCTTAGGGTGGCAGGCCGGAGCCCCGGGGGATACGCAGTATTTT.

The DNA for the CDR3 is TGTGCCAGCGGATTTACGATTGGCGACGAGCAGTACTTC. This translates into CASGFTIGDEQYF. The J gene is TRBJ2-7, the V gene TRBV3-1 (or the pseudogene TRBV3-2); no reliable D call. Germline assignment: CDR1 LGHDT and CDR2 YNNKEL (reference sequence). V dropped 8 bases and J dropped 5 bases, with 16 bases sitting between them. CDR3 length: 13 residues.

The CDR3, as DNA: TGCGCCAGCAGCTTGGAGGGGCCCTATCAGCCCCAGCATTTT. Residues: CASSLEGPYQPQHF. The J gene is TRBJ1-5, the V gene TRBV5-1; TRBD1 is a possible D gene (5 bases). From germline, CDR1 is SGHRS and CDR2 YFSETQ. CDR3 length: 14 residues. The V end was cut by 0 bases, the J end by 5 bases, with 9 bases between.

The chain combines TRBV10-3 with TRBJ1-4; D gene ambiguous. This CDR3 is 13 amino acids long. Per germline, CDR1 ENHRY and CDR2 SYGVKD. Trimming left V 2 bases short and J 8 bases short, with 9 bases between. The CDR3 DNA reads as TGTGCCATCAGTGAGGGGGTTGGAGAAAAACTGTTTTTT. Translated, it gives CAISEGVGEKLFF.

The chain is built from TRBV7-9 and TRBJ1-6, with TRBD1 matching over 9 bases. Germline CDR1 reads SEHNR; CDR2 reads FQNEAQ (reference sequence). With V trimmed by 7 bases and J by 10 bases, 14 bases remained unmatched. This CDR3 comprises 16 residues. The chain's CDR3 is CASTRRGTGTESPLHF. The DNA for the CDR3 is TGTGCCAGCACCCGAAGAGGGACAGGGACGGAGTCACCCCTCCACTTT.

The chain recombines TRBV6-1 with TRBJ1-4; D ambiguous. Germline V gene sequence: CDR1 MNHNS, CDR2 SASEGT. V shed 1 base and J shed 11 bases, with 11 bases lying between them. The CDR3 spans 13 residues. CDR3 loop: CASSEGAPGKLFF. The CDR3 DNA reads TGTGCCAGCAGTGAAGGGGCCCCGGGGAAACTGTTTTTT.

CDR3 amino acids: CASNGQGNTGELFF. DNA for the CDR3: TGTGCCAGCAACGGACAGGGGAACACCGGGGAGCTGTTTTTT. This rearrangement joins TRBV6-5 to TRBJ2-2, with 8 bases fitting TRBD1. The CDR3 contains 14 residues. CDR1 and CDR2 (germline): MNHEY, SVGAGI. Unmatched junction bases numbered 2, after V lost 7 bases and J lost 1 base.

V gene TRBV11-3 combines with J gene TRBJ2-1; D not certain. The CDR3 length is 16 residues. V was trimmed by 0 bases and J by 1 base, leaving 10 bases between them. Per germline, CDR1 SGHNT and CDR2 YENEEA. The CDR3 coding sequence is TGTGCCAGCAGCTTAGACAGGATTGGATCCTACAATGAGCAGTTCTTC. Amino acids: CASSLDRIGSYNEQFF.

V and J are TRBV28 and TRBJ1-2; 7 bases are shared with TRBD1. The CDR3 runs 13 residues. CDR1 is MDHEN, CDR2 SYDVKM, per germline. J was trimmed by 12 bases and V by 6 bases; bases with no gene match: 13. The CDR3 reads CASSQDRLLFDTF. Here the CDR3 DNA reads TGTGCCAGCAGCCAGGACAGGCTACTATTCGACACCTTC.

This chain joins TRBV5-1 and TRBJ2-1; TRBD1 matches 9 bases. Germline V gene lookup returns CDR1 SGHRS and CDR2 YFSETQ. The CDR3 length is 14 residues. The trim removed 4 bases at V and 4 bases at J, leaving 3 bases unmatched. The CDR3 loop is CASSGQGQYNEQFF. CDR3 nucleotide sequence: TGCGCCAGCAGCGGACAGGGGCAATACAATGAGCAGTTCTTC.

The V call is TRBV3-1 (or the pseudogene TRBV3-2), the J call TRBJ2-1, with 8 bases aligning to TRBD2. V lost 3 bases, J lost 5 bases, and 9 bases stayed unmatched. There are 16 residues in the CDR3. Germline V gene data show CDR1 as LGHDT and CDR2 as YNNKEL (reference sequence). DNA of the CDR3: TGTGCCAGCAGCCAGATTTGGCGGGGGGAAAACAATGAGCAGTTCTTC. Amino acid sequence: CASSQIWRGENNEQFF.

CDR3 loop: CASSQDIAGQGPGYTF. DNA of the CDR3: TGTGCCAGCAGCCAAGATATAGCAGGACAGGGACCTGGCTACACCTTC. The chain joins TRBV4-2 to TRBJ1-2; TRBD1 matches at 8 bases. Germline CDR1 reads LGHNA; CDR2 reads YNFKEQ. With V trimmed by 0 bases and J by 7 bases, 10 bases remained unmatched. This CDR3 has 16 amino acids.